This T cell receptor beta chain was identified during a study of identical twins. MiXCR was run by TCRdb on the 5' RACE reads, yielding one entry per CDR3 protein. This table has 1.5 million to 2 million distinct CDR3 sequences, around a third appearing once. Germline CDR1 MNHNS, CDR2 SASEGT. This CDR3 spans 15 amino acids. V was pared by 2 bases and J by 2 bases, with 3 bases of the junction left unmatched. This clonotype was sampled from a newborn girl in good health. The rearrangement uses TRBV6-1 and TRBJ2-3, with 8 nucleotides matching TRBD1. What was sequenced was cord blood. CDR3 DNA: TGTGCCAGCAGTGAAAGGGACAGGTTCACAGATACGCAGTATTTT. Protein: CASSERDRFTDTQYF.